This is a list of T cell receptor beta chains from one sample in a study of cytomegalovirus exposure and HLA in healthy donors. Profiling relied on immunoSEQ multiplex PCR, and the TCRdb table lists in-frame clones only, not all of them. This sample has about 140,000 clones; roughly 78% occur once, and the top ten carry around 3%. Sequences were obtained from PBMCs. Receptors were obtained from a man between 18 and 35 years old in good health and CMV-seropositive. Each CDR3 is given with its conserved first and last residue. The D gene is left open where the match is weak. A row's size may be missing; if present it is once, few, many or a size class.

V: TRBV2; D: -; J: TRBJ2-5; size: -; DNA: TGTGCCAGCAGTGAGAGCCAGACCCAGTACTTC; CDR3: CASSESQTQYF
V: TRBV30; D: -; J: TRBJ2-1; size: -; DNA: TGTGCCTGGAGTGCGGGTGAGCAGTTCTTC; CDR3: CAWSAGEQFF
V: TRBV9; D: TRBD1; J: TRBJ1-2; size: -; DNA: TGTGCCAGCAGCGGCCGGGACAGGGGGCTTGGCTACACCTTC; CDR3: CASSGRDRGLGYTF
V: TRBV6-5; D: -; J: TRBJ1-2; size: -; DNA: TGTGCCAGCAGTTACAGCTTCGCTAACTATGGCTACACCTTC; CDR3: CASSYSFANYGYTF
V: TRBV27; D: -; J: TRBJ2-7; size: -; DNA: TGTGCCAGCAGTCCTGGGCCTTACGAGCAGTACTTC; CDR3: CASSPGPYEQYF
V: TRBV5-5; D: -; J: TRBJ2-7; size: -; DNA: TGTGCCAGCAGCCCGGATCGGTTTGGGAGCTCCTACGAGCAGTACTTC; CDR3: CASSPDRFGSSYEQYF
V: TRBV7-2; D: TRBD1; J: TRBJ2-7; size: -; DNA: TGTGCCAGCAGCTTAGGCAGAGGACAGGGGCCCCCCTACGAGCAGTACTTC; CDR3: CASSLGRGQGPPYEQYF
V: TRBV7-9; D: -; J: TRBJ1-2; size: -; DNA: TGTGCCAGCAGCTTAGAATCTGGGAGAGGCTACACCTTC; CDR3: CASSLESGRGYTF
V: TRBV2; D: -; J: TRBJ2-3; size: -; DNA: TGTGCCAGCAGTCACGTCGGGGAGAGGGCAGATACGCAGTATTTT; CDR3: CASSHVGERADTQYF
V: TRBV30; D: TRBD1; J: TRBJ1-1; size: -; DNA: TGTGCCTGGAGTGTTGACAGGGGAATGAACACTGAAGCTTTCTTT; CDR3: CAWSVDRGMNTEAFF
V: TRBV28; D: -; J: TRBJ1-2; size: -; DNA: TGTGCCAGCAGTTTAAGCTCGGGCTACACCTTC; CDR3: CASSLSSGYTF
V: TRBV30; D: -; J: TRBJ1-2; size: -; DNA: TGTGCCTGGAGCCATACCCCAGACAGTTTGTACACCTTC; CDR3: CAWSHTPDSLYTF
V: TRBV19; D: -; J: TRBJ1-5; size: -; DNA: TGTGCCAGTAGTTACGGGACAACTTATCAGCCCCAGCATTTT; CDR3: CASSYGTTYQPQHF
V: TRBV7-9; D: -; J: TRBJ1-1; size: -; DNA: TGTGCCAGCAGCTTAACAGAAACCGTAACTCCCACTGAAGCTTTCTTT; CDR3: CASSLTETVTPTEAFF
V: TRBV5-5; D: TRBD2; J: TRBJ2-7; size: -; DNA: TGTGCCAGCAGCGTTGGACTAGCGGGGAACTACGAGCAGTACTTC; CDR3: CASSVGLAGNYEQYF
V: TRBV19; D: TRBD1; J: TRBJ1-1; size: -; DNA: TGTGCCAGTAGCCCTAGGGGACAGGGGGCGAGTTGGAGCACTGAAGCTTTCTTT; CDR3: CASSPRGQGASWSTEAFF
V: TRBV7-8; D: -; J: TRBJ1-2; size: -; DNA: TGTGCCAGCAGCTTATCTGGGGCAAAGGGTAACTATGGCTACACCTTC; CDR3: CASSLSGAKGNYGYTF
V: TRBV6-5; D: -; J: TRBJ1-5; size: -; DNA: TGTGCCAGCAGAAGACGCCAGGGAAGCAATCAGCCCCAGCATTTT; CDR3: CASRRRQGSNQPQHF
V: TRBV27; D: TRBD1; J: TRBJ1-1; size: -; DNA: TGTGCCAGCAGTTTCCAGGGGGCCGTAGCTTTCTTT; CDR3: CASSFQGAVAFF
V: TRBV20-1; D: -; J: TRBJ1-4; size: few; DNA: TGCAGTGCGACCAGGGGACAACTGTTTTTT; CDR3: CSATRGQLFF
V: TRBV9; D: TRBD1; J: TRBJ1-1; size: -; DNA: TGTGCCAGCAGCCGACAGGGGTTGAACACTGAAGCTTTCTTT; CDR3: CASSRQGLNTEAFF
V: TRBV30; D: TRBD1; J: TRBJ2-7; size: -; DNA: TGTGCCTGGAGTCTTGGGACAGGGGACGAGCAGTACTTC; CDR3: CAWSLGTGDEQYF
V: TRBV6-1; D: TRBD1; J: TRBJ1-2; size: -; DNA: TGTGCCAGCAGTTCGACAGGGGCTAACTATGGCTACACCTTC; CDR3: CASSSTGANYGYTF
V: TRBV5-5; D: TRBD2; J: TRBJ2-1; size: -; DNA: TGTGCCAGCAGCTTGGAGGTTTACCGGGTGGGGAGGGTCAATGAGCAGTTCTTC; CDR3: CASSLEVYRVGRVNEQFF
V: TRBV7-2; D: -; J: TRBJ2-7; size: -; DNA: TGTGCCAGCAGCTTATCATCTTTGGAGGGGCCAGGGCAGTACTTC; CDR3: CASSLSSLEGPGQYF
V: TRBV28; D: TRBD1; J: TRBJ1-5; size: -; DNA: TGTGCCAGCAATCGACAGGGGAGGATTCAGCCCCAGCATTTT; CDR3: CASNRQGRIQPQHF
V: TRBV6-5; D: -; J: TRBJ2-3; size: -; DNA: TGTGCCACCACTTCGAGTACGAACCTAAATACGCAGTATTTT; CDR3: CATTSSTNLNTQYF
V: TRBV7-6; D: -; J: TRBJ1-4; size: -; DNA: TGTGCCAGCAGCAATAACAGGGAATCTTTTGAAAAACTGTTTTTT; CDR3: CASSNNRESFEKLFF
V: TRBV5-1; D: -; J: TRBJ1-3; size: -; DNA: TGCGCCAGCAGCTTGGGACAGGGAAACACCATATATTTT; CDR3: CASSLGQGNTIYF
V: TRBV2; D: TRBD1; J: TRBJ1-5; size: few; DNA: TGTGCCAGCAGTGAAGGGGGGGGACAGGGGTTGACTCAGCCCCAGCATTTT; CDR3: CASSEGGGQGLTQPQHF
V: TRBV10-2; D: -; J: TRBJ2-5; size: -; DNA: TGCGCCAGCAGTCGGTTTGGGCCCCAAGAGACCCAGTACTTC; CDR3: CASSRFGPQETQYF
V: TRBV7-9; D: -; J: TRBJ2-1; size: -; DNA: TGTGCCAGCAGCTTTCAGGGGAGCTCCTACAATGAGCAGTTCTTC; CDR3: CASSFQGSSYNEQFF
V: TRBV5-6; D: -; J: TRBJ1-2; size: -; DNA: TGTGCCAGCAGCGCCTCCAGGGCCAACTATGGCTACACCTTC; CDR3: CASSASRANYGYTF
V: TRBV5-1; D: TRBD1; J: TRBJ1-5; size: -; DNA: TGCGCCAGCAGCTTGGGGGACAGCTTCGATCAGCCCCAGCATTTT; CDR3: CASSLGDSFDQPQHF
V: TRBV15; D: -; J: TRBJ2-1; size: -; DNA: TGTGCCACCAGCGGATTTAGTGGGACTTACAATGAGCAGTTCTTC; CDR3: CATSGFSGTYNEQFF
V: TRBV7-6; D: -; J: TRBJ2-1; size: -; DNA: TGTGCCAGCAGACCTACCCGGGGGAGCAACAATGAGCAGTTCTTC; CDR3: CASRPTRGSNNEQFF
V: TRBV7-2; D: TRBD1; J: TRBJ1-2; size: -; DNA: TGTGCCAGCAGCCCAAGACAGGGGCGCATGAACTATGGCTACACCTTC; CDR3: CASSPRQGRMNYGYTF
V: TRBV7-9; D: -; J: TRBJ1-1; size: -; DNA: TGTGCCAGCAGCCCTAGTGAGTGGTCCTCTGAAGCTTTCTTT; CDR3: CASSPSEWSSEAFF
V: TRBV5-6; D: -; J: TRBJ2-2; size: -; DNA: TGTGCCAGCAGCTTGGAGCGGAACACCGGGGAGCTGTTTTTT; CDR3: CASSLERNTGELFF
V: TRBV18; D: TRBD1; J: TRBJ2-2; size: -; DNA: TGTGCCAGCTCACCTCGACAGGGGGCCTACACCGGGGAGCTGTTTTTT; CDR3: CASSPRQGAYTGELFF
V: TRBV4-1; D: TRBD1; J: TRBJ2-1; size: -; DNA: TGCGCCAGCAGCCAACCTAGGACAGGGCCCTCCTACAATGAGCAGTTCTTC; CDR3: CASSQPRTGPSYNEQFF
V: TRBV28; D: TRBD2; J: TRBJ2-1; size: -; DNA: TGTGCCAGCCCACGCGGGACTAGCGGAAGGGACCATTCCGATGAGCAGTTCTTC; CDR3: CASPRGTSGRDHSDEQFF
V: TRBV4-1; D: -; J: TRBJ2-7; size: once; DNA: TGCGCCAGCAGTCAACCCGGTTACGAGCAGTACTTC; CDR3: CASSQPGYEQYF
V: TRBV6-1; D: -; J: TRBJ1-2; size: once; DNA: TGTGCCAGCAGTGTAGGCGGGTTTGGTGGCTACACCTTC; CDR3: CASSVGGFGGYTF
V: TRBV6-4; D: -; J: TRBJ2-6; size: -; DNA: TGTGCCAGCAGTGCAGGGTCTTCTGGGGCCAACGTCCTGACTTTC; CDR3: CASSAGSSGANVLTF